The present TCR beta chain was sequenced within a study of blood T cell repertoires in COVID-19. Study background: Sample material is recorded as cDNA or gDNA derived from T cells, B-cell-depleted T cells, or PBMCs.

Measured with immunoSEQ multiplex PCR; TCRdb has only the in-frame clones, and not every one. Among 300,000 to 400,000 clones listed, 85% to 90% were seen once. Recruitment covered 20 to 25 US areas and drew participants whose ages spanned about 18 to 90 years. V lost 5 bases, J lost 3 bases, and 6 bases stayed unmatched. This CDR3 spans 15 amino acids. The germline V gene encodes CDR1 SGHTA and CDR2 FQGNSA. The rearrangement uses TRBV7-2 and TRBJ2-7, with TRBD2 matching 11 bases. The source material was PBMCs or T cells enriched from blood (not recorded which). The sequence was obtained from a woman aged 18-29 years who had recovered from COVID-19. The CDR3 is CASSTTSGGNYEQYF. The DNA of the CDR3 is TGTGCCAGCAGCACCACTAGCGGGGGAAACTACGAGCAGTACTTC.